A single sample is the source of the 29 T cell receptor beta chains below, sequenced in a study of CD8 T cells in Susac syndrome. Reverse transcription of roughly 0.5 to 1 ug RNA was performed with random hexamers. TCRdb reanalysed the immunoSEQ multiplex PCR reads using MiXCR and keeps one entry per CDR3 protein. The sample lists about 250,000 distinct CDR3 sequences; roughly 93% were seen once. Sample: CD4+ T cells from PBMCs. These receptors came from a human donor with multiple sclerosis.

V is TRBV7-9 and J is TRBJ2-5; D unclear. V was trimmed by 0 bases and J by 5 bases, leaving 10 bases between them. CDR1 is SEHNR and CDR2 is FQNEAQ in the germline V gene (reference sequence). The CDR3 is 14 residues long. CDR3 DNA sequence: TGTGCCAGCAGCTTAGCGGTGGCGAGTGAGACCCAGTACTTC. Translated, it gives CASSLAVASETQYF.

This clonotype was counted once. V gene TRBV6-1 combines with J gene TRBJ2-4; D perhaps matches TRBD1 (5 bases). Germline assignment: CDR1 MNHNS and CDR2 SASEGT. This CDR3 comprises 14 residues. With 8 bases removed from V and 2 bases from J, the gap between germline ends came to 13 bases. The CDR3 loop reads CASYTGRTKNIQYF. CDR3 DNA sequence: TGTGCCAGCTATACAGGACGGACCAAAAACATTCAGTACTTC.

This chain uses TRBV6-5 with TRBJ2-1; D may be TRBD1 or TRBD2 (6 bases each). V was shortened by 5 bases and J by 7 bases, with 9 bases between the two germline ends. This CDR3 contains 12 residues. Germline CDR1 reads MNHEY; CDR2 reads SVGAGI. CDR3 nucleotides: TGTGCCAGCAGTGAGGGGGGTAATGAGCAGTTCTTC. This gives the protein CASSEGGNEQFF.

This chain connects TRBV7-2 to TRBJ1-1; weak D call: TRBD1 (5 bases). The ends were cut back, 3 bases at V and 10 bases at J, with 15 bases in the middle. This CDR3 is 13 amino acids long. From germline, CDR1 is SGHTA and CDR2 FQGNSA. Written as DNA, the CDR3 is TGTGCCAGCAGCTTCTTGGAGGGGCAAGGAGCTTTCTTT. As protein: CASSFLEGQGAFF.

The V and J genes are TRBV5-1 and TRBJ1-1, with 12 bases aligning to TRBD1. Unmatched junction bases numbered 8, after V lost 0 bases and J lost 5 bases. This CDR3 has 17 amino acids. Germline V gene data show CDR1 as SGHRS and CDR2 as YFSETQ. The CDR3: CASSLEGQGATDTEAFF. The CDR3, as DNA: TGCGCCAGCAGCTTGGAGGGACAGGGGGCAACAGATACTGAAGCTTTCTTT.

This clonotype was seen a few times. The V and J genes are TRBV10-3 and TRBJ2-7; 8 positions agree with TRBD1. Germline V gene sequence: CDR1 ENHRY, CDR2 SYGVKD. V gave up 10 bases and J gave up 2 bases; unmatched junction bases: 13. This CDR3 is built from 15 residues. Here the CDR3 DNA reads TGTGCCACCTCCTTTGGGACAGGTTTTGCCTACGAGCAGTACTTC. This translates into CATSFGTGFAYEQYF.

The chain uses TRBV20-1 and TRBJ2-7, with a tentative D call TRBD2 (5 bases). This CDR3 spans 11 amino acids. Germline values: CDR1 DFQATT, CDR2 SNEGSKA (reference sequence). The V end lost 5 bases, the J end lost 9 bases, and 14 bases lay between the germline ends. The CDR3 DNA reads as TGCAGTGCTCCCGCGGGCCCGGGGCAGTACTTC. Its translation: CSAPAGPGQYF.

This clonotype occurred once. The rearrangement uses TRBV4-1 and TRBJ2-4; no clear D gene. The CDR3 runs 15 residues. The V end lost 4 bases, the J end lost 1 base, and 11 bases lay between the germline ends. Germline V gene sequence: CDR1 MGHRA, CDR2 YSYEKL. The CDR3 DNA reads as TGCGCCAGCAGCCCCCTCGGTGTGGCCAAAAACATTCAGTACTTC. It codes for CASSPLGVAKNIQYF.

The rearrangement joins TRBV3-1 to TRBJ2-6; TRBD1 matches 7 bases. This CDR3 comprises 16 residues. Germline V gene lookup returns CDR1 LGHDT and CDR2 YNNKEL (reference sequence). J gave up 2 bases and V 4 bases, and 5 bases lay outside the gene matches. Here the CDR3 DNA reads TGTGCCAGCAGCCGACCTACAGGGGCTGGGGCCAACGTCCTGACTTTC. Amino acid sequence: CASSRPTGAGANVLTF.

The chain recombines TRBV29-1 with TRBJ2-1, with D possibly matching TRBD1 (6 bases). This CDR3 is 14 amino acids long. V gave up 6 bases and J gave up 0 bases, with 12 bases separating them. Germline V lookup: CDR1 SQVTM, CDR2 ANQGSEA. This chain's CDR3 is CSVVQGSSYNEQFF. As DNA, the CDR3 is TGCAGCGTCGTACAGGGAAGCTCCTACAATGAGCAGTTCTTC.

J is TRBJ1-1 and V is TRBV3-1; maybe TRBD1 (6 bases). Trimming stripped 6 bases from V and 3 bases from J, with 17 bases between. CDR3 length equals 15 residues. Germline lookup yields CDR1 LGHDT and CDR2 YNNKEL (reference sequence). In nucleotides, the CDR3 is TGTGCCAGCAGTGAACTACAGGGCGCGGACACTGAAGCTTTCTTT. Amino acids: CASSELQGADTEAFF.

The rearrangement links TRBV20-1 to TRBJ1-2; TRBD1 matches 8 bases. The germline V gene encodes CDR1 DFQATT and CDR2 SNEGSKA (reference sequence). The V and J ends lost 4 bases and 4 bases, in that order; junction bases with no gene match: 8. The CDR3 length is 14 residues. CDR3 sequence: CSATRQGLGYGYTF. The CDR3 DNA reads TGCAGTGCTACAAGACAGGGGCTCGGCTATGGCTACACCTTC.

The rearrangement joins TRBV29-1 to TRBJ2-7, with D maybe TRBD2 (7 bases). The germline V and J ends were trimmed by 6 bases and 7 bases, with 22 bases remaining between them. Germline values: CDR1 SQVTM, CDR2 ANQGSEA. This CDR3 contains 14 residues. CDR3 DNA sequence: TGCAGCGTCGCCGACAGCCGGGGGGCTCGGGAGCAGTACTTC. As protein: CSVADSRGAREQYF.

The rearrangement uses TRBV28 and TRBJ2-1; the D gene is possibly TRBD1 (7 bases). Germline loops: CDR1 MDHEN, CDR2 SYDVKM. CDR3 length equals 13 residues. Trimming left V 2 bases short and J 16 bases short, with 18 bases between. CDR3 amino acids: CASSLKGAGRGFF. The CDR3 DNA sequence: TGTGCCAGCAGTTTAAAGGGGGCCGGGCGGGGCTTCTTC.

This clonotype occurred once. The chain employs TRBV24-1 and TRBJ2-2, with D possibly being TRBD1 or TRBD2 (5 bases each). The germline V gene has CDR1 KGHDR and CDR2 SFDVKD. The CDR3 runs 16 residues. The V and J ends lost 4 bases and 4 bases respectively, with 15 bases between them. The CDR3 region is CATSDSRDVPTGELFF. The DNA of the CDR3 is TGTGCCACCAGTGACTCCCGGGACGTACCCACCGGGGAGCTGTTTTTT.

This clonotype was found once. The chain carries TRBV4-1 and TRBJ2-5; 10 bases line up with TRBD2. CDR3 size: 18 residues. With V trimmed by 0 bases and J by 5 bases, 12 bases remained unmatched. In germline, CDR1 is MGHRA, CDR2 YSYEKL. The CDR3 loop reads CASSQDRASGSYTETQYF. The CDR3 DNA is TGCGCCAGCAGCCAAGATCGGGCTAGCGGGAGTTATACGGAGACCCAGTACTTC.

The chain couples TRBV14 to TRBJ1-3; the match to TRBD1 covers 8 bases. The J segment lost 5 bases and the V segment lost 4 bases, leaving 4 bases of the junction unmatched. The CDR3 extends over 14 amino acids. Per germline, CDR1 SGHDN and CDR2 FVKESK. The CDR3, as DNA: TGTGCCAGCAGCCCGCGGACAGGGAGAAACACCATATATTTT. Protein sequence: CASSPRTGRNTIYF.

V and J are TRBV7-8 and TRBJ1-5; tentative D call: TRBD1 (5 bases). Germline values: CDR1 SGHVS, CDR2 FQNEAQ. The CDR3 is made up of 17 amino acids. The V end lost 5 bases, the J end lost 2 bases, and 19 bases lay between the germline ends. CDR3 DNA: TGTGCCAGCAGCCTCCAAGGGGCCCGTATGGGCAATCAGCCCCAGCATTTT. It yields the protein CASSLQGARMGNQPQHF. The full variable domain, completed using reference TRBV7-8 and TRBJ1-5, is GAGVSQSPRYKVAKRGQDVALRCDPISGHVSLFWYQQALGQGPEFLTYFQNEAQLDKSGLPSDRFFAERPEGSVSTLKIQRTQQEDSAVYLCASSLQGARMGNQPQHFGDGTRLSIL.

The gene calls are TRBV3-1 and TRBJ2-2; D may be TRBD2 (6 bases). Germline lookup yields CDR1 LGHDT and CDR2 YNNKEL (reference sequence). This CDR3 is 16 amino acids long. V dropped 3 bases and J dropped 4 bases, with 15 bases sitting between them. Here the CDR3 reads CASSQRTPGVTGELFF. The CDR3, as DNA: TGTGCCAGCAGCCAGCGGACACCGGGGGTCACCGGGGAGCTGTTTTTT. The entire variable domain, with the rest obtained from reference TRBV3-1 and TRBJ2-2, is as follows: DTAVSQTPKYLVTQMGNDKSIKCEQNLGHDTMYWYKQDSKKFLKIMFSYNNKELIINETVPNRFSPKSPDKAHLNLHINSLELGDSAVYFCASSQRTPGVTGELFFGEGSRLTVL.

V and J are TRBV12-3 or TRBV12-4 and TRBJ2-2; 10 nucleotides match TRBD2. This CDR3 has 14 amino acids. The V and J ends lost 6 bases and 7 bases, in that order; junction bases with no gene match: 5. The CDR3 DNA reads as TGTGCCAGCAGCTCAAGCGGGAGGGTCGGGGAGCTGTTTTTT. This gives the protein CASSSSGRVGELFF.

The V gene is TRBV20-1, the J gene TRBJ2-5, with D possibly called TRBD1 or TRBD2 (6 bases each). CDR1 is DFQATT, CDR2 SNEGSKA, per germline (reference sequence). The CDR3 length is 13 residues. V lost 6 bases and J 2 bases, leaving 13 bases between the germline ends. The CDR3 here is CSAKGGDQETQYF. In DNA, the CDR3 is TGCAGTGCGAAGGGGGGAGATCAAGAGACCCAGTACTTC.

The chain employs TRBV6-1 and TRBJ2-7; 8 bases are shared with TRBD1. Trimming cost V 8 bases and J 3 bases; bases outside gene matches: 6. Per germline, CDR1 MNHNS and CDR2 SASEGT. The CDR3 runs 13 residues. CDR3 nucleotide sequence: TGTGCCAGCGACAGGGGTCTAGGCTACGAGCAGTACTTC. Translated, it gives CASDRGLGYEQYF.

This clonotype has just one count. The chain's CDR3 is CASSVTPGQKRLGTDTQYF. The CDR3 DNA sequence: TGTGCCAGCAGCGTCACTCCGGGACAGAAGCGTCTCGGCACAGATACGCAGTATTTT. This rearrangement joins TRBV9 to TRBJ2-3; 7 nucleotides agree with TRBD1. The V and J ends lost 2 bases and 1 base, in that order; junction bases with no gene match: 16. CDR1 is SGDLS, CDR2 YYNGEE, per germline. This CDR3 contains 19 residues.

The chain recombines TRBV24-1 with TRBJ2-2, with D perhaps matching TRBD1 or TRBD2 (5 bases each). The CDR3 consists of 17 residues. Germline CDR1 and CDR2: KGHDR and SFDVKD. V lost 5 bases, J lost 2 bases, and 17 bases lay in between. The DNA for the CDR3 is TGTGCCACCAGTGCCCACGGTCGGGACGGTAACACCGGGGAGCTGTTTTTT. Amino acid sequence: CATSAHGRDGNTGELFF.

The chain links TRBV20-1 to TRBJ2-7, with D possibly matching TRBD2 (6 bases). This CDR3 region has 15 residues. The ends were cut back, 3 bases at V and 1 base at J, with 16 bases in the middle. The V gene's germline CDR1 is DFQATT and CDR2 SNEGSKA (reference sequence). CDR3 loop: CSARARQGLSYEQYF. The CDR3 nucleotides are TGCAGTGCTAGGGCTCGGCAGGGACTTTCCTACGAGCAGTACTTC.

J is TRBJ2-7 and V is TRBV21-1; the table's TRBD1 call for D was not verified on the DNA. TRBV21-1 is flagged as a pseudogene. This CDR3 is 15 amino acids long. The CDR3 is CASSPFGQGVYEQYV. In DNA form, the CDR3 reads TGTGCCAGCAGCCCGTTCGGACAGGGGGTCTACGAGCAGTACGTC.

The chain uses TRBV25-1 and TRBJ2-1; 9 positions agree with TRBD1. After removal of 4 bases from V and 8 bases from J, the junction contained 6 bases not matched to a gene. The CDR3 is made up of 14 amino acids. Looked up from germline, CDR1 is MGHDK and CDR2 is SYGVNS. CDR3 sequence (DNA): TGTGCCAGCAGTGCGGACAGGGGTTCATATGAGCAGTTCTTC. It codes for CASSADRGSYEQFF.

The chain links TRBV29-1 to TRBJ2-3, with 9 bases lining up with TRBD1. The V segment lost 4 bases and the J segment 4 bases; nucleotides outside the gene matches: 3. Germline loops: CDR1 SQVTM, CDR2 ANQGSEA. The CDR3 is 13 amino acids. The CDR3 loop is CSVGDRVPDTQYF. The CDR3 region has the DNA TGCAGCGTTGGGGACAGGGTCCCAGATACGCAGTATTTT.

This clonotype was recorded once. The rearrangement links TRBV6-5 to TRBJ2-5; 7 bases are a match to TRBD2. The trim removed 0 bases at V and 3 bases at J, leaving 4 bases unmatched. The CDR3 extends over 15 amino acids. The germline CDR1 and CDR2 sequences are MNHEY and SVGAGI. CDR3 nucleotide sequence: TGTGCCAGCAGTTACTCCGGACTAGGAGAAGAGACCCAGTACTTC. This encodes CASSYSGLGEETQYF.